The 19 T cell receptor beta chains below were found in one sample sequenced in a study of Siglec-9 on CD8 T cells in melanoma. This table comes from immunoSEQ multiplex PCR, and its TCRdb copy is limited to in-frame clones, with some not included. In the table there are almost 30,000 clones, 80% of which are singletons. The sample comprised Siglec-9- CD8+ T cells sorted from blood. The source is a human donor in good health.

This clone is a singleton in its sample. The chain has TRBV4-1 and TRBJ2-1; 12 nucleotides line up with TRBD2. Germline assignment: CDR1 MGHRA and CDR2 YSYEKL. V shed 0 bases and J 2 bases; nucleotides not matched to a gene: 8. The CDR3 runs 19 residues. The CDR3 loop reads CASSQDPSSGRVTYNEQFF. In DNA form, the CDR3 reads TGCGCCAGCAGCCAAGATCCATCTAGCGGGAGGGTTACCTACAATGAGCAGTTCTTC.

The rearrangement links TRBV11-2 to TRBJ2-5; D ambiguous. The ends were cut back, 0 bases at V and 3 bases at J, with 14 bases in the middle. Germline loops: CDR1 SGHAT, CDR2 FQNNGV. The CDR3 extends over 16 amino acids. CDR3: CASSLEDRSLKETQYF. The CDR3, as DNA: TGTGCCAGCAGCTTAGAGGACCGATCCCTCAAAGAGACCCAGTACTTC.

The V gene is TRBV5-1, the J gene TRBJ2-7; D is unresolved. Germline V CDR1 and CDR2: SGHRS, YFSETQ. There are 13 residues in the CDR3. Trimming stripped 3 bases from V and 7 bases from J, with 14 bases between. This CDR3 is CASSSGLLTEQYF. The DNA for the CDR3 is TGCGCCAGCAGCTCCGGGTTACTTACGGAGCAGTACTTC.

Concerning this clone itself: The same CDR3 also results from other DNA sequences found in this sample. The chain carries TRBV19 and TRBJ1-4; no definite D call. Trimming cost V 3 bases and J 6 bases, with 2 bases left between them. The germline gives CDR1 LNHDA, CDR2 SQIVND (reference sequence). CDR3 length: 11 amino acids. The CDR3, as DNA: TGTGCCAGTAGTATCTATGAAAAACTGTTTTTT. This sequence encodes CASSIYEKLFF.

CDR3 bases: TGTGCCAGCAGCGTGGGAACTGGCTACACCTTC. Amino acid sequence: CASSVGTGYTF. V usage is TRBV9 and J usage is TRBJ1-2; D gene unclear. Germline V gives CDR1 SGDLS, CDR2 YYNGEE. CDR3 length: 11 residues. V lost 2 bases, J lost 7 bases, and 6 bases lay in between.

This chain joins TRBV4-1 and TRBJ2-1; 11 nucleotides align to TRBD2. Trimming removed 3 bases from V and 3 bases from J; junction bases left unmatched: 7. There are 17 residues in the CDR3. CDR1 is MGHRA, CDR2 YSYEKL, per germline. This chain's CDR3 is CASSHPLAGVGYNEQFF. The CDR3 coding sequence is TGCGCCAGCAGCCACCCACTAGCGGGAGTCGGCTACAATGAGCAGTTCTTC.

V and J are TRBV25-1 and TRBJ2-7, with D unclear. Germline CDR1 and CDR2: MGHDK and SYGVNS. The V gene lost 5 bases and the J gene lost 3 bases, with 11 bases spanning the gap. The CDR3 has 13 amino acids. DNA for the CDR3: TGTGCCAGCAGTATTTTAGGGAACTACGAGCAGTACTTC. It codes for CASSILGNYEQYF.

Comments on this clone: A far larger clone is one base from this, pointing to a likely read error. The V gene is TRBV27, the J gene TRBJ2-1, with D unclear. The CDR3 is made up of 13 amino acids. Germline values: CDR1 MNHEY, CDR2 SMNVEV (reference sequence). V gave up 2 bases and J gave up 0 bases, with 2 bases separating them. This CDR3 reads CASSLSSYNEQFF. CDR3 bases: TGTGCCAGCAGTTTAAGCTCCTACAATGAGCAGTTCTTC.

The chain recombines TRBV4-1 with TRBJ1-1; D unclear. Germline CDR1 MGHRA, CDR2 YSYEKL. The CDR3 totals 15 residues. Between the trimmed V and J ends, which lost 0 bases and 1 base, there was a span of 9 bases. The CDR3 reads CASSQEGKANTEAFF. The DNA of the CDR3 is TGCGCCAGCAGCCAAGAGGGGAAAGCGAACACTGAAGCTTTCTTT.

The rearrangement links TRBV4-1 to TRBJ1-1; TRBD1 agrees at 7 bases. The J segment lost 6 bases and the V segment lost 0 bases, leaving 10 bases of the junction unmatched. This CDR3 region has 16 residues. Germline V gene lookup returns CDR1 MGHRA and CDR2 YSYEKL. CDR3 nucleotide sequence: TGCGCCAGCAGCCAAGATCTGGCTCAGGGGGAACCTGAAGCTTTCTTT. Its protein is CASSQDLAQGEPEAFF.

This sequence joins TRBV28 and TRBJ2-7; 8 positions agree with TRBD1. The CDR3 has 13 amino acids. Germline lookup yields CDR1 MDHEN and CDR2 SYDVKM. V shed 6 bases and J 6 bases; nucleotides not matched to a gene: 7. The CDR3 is CASSTGTGGEQYF. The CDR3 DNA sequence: TGTGCCAGCAGCACCGGGACAGGCGGCGAGCAGTACTTC.

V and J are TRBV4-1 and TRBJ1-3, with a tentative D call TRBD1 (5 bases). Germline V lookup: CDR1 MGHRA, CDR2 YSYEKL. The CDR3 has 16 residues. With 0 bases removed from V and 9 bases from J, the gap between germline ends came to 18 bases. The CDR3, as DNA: TGCGCCAGCAGCCAAGACCCCAGGGAGTTCAGGAGCACCATATATTTT. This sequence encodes CASSQDPREFRSTIYF.

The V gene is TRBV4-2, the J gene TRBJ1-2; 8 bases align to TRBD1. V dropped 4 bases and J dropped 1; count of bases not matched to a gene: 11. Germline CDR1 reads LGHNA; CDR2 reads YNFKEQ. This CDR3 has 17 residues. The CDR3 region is CASSPGGQVLDNYGYTF. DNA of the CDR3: TGTGCCAGCAGCCCCGGGGGACAGGTCTTAGATAACTATGGCTACACCTTC.

CDR3 bases: TGTGCCAGTACCGCGGGACAGTCAAATAGGTGGTCTGGAAACACCATATATTTT. Its translation is CASTAGQSNRWSGNTIYF. The chain joins TRBV19 to TRBJ1-3; 7 bases align to TRBD1. The V gene end was trimmed by 7 bases and the J gene end by 1 base; junction bases not matched to a gene: 16. The CDR3 is made up of 18 amino acids. Germline V CDR1 and CDR2: LNHDA, SQIVND (reference sequence).

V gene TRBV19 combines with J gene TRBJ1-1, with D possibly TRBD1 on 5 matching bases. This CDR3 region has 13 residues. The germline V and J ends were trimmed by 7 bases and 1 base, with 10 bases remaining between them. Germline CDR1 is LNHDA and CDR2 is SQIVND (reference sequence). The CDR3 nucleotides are TGTGCCAGTAACTGGGGCGCGAACACTGAAGCTTTCTTT. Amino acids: CASNWGANTEAFF.

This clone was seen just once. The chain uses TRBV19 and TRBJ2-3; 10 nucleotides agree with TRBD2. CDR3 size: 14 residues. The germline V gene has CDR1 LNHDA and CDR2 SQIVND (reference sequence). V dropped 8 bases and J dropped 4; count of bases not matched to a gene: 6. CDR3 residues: CASQTSGIADTQYF. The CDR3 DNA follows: TGTGCCAGTCAAACTAGCGGGATAGCAGATACGCAGTATTTT.

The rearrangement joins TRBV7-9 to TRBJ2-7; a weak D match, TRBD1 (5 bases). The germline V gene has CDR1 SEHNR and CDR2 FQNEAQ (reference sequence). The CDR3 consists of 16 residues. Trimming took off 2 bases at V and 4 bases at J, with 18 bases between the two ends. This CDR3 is CASSLSRPGKRYEQYF. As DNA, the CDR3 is TGTGCCAGCAGCTTATCAAGGCCAGGGAAAAGGTACGAGCAGTACTTC.

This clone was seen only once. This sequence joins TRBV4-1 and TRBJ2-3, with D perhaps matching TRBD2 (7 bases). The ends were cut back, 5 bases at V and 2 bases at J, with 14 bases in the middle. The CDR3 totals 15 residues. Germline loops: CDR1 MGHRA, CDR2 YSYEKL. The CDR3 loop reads CASSMRGRNTDTQYF. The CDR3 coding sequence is TGCGCCAGCAGCATGCGGGGGCGCAACACAGATACGCAGTATTTT.

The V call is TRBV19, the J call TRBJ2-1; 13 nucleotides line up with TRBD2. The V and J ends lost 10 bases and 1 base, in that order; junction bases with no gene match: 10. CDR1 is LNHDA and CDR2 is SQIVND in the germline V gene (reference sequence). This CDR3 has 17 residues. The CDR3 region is CATDRPGLAGSYNEQFF. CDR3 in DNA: TGTGCCACAGATAGACCGGGACTAGCGGGATCCTACAATGAGCAGTTCTTC.